This T cell receptor (beta chain) is drawn from a study of T cells after yellow fever vaccination. This clonotype was detected only a few times. Its specificity is unknown. The TCR cDNA carried a universal primer site and UMIs from 5'RACE template switching. TCRdb re-analysed the 5' RACE reads in MiXCR, keeping a single row per CDR3 protein. The table shows around 310,000 distinct CDR3 sequences, with 3.5% to 4.5% occurring only once. The CDR3 is 13 residues long. V lost 2 bases, J lost 5 bases, and 7 bases lay in between. Germline-derived CDR1 and CDR2 are SGHTA and FQGNSA. General observations from the study: Post-booster repertoires contained most primary-vaccination clones again (96% CD4, over 70% CD8). FACS-sorted repertoires could harbor abundant contaminating bulk-population clonotypes. The CD4 compartment and the CD8 compartment contained a small share of clonotypes in common.

The specimen was PBMCs, collected 15 days after the yellow fever booster vaccination. The receptor comes from a man between 18 and 35 years old who received the YFV17D yellow fever vaccine. The chain links TRBV7-2 to TRBJ1-5, with TRBD1 as a possible D gene (5 bases). This CDR3 is CASSLQGYQPQHF. Written as DNA, the CDR3 is TGTGCCAGCAGCTTACAGGGTTATCAGCCCCAGCATTTT.